This TCR beta chain was documented in a study of T-cell reconstitution after alpha-beta-depleted transplantation in children. The TCRbeta library was prepared with unique molecular identifiers. One entry per CDR3 protein, called by TCRdb with MiXCR from the PCR reads. The sample carries a few hundred thousand distinct CDR3 sequences, roughly 14% recorded once. This clonotype has at least ten counts. This CDR3 has 15 amino acids. Germline CDR1 reads SGHTA; CDR2 reads FQGNSA. J gave up 5 bases and V 5 bases, and 8 bases lay outside the gene matches. This receptor was taken from a human donor who donated a stem cell graft to a child with Fanconi anemia. The sequences come from PBMCs, collected from the stem cell graft. The chain couples TRBV7-2 to TRBJ2-2, with 7 bases matching TRBD2. The CDR3 DNA reads as TGTGCCAGCAGCCTTAGCGCGGGAGAAACCGGGGAGCTGTTTTTT. It is translated as CASSLSAGETGELFF.